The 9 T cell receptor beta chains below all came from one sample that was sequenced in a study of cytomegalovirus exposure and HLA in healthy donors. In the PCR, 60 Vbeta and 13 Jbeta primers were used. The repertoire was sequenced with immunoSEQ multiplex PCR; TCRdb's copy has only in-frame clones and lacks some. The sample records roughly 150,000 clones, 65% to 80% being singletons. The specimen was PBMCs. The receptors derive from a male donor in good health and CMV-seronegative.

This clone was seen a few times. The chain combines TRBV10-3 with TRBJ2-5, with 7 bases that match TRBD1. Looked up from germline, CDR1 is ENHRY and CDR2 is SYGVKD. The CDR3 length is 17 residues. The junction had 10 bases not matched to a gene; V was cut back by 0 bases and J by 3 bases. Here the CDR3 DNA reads TGTGCCATCAGTGAGTCGAGGGGACAGCTCACAAAAGAGACCCAGTACTTC. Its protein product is CAISESRGQLTKETQYF.

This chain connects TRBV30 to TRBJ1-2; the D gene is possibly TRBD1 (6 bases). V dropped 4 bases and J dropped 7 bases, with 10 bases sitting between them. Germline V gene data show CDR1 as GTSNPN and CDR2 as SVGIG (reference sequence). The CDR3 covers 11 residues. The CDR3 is CAWTGAGGYTF. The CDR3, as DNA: TGTGCCTGGACAGGGGCAGGTGGCTACACCTTC.

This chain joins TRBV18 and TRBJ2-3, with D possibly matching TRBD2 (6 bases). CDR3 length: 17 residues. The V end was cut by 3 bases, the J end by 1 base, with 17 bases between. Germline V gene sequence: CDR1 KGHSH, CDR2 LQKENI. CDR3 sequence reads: CASSPPKWGTRTDTQYF. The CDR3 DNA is TGTGCCAGCTCACCTCCTAAATGGGGGACTCGCACAGATACGCAGTATTTT.

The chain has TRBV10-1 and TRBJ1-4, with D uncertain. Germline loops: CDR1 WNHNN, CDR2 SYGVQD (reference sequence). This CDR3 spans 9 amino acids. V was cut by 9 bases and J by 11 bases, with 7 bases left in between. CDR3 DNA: TGCGCCAGGGCCCGCAAACTGTTTTTT. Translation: CARARKLFF.

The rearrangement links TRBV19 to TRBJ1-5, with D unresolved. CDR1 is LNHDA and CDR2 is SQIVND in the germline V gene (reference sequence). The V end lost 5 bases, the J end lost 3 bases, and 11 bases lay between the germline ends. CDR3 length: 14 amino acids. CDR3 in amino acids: CASSWTENNQPQHF. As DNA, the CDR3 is TGTGCCAGTAGTTGGACTGAGAACAATCAGCCCCAGCATTTT.

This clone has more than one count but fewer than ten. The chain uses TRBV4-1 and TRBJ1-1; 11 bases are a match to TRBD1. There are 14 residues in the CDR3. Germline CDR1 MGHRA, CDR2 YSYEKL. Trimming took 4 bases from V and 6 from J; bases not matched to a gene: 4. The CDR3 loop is CASSPGQGASEAFF. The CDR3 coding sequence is TGCGCCAGCAGCCCCGGACAGGGGGCCTCTGAAGCTTTCTTT.

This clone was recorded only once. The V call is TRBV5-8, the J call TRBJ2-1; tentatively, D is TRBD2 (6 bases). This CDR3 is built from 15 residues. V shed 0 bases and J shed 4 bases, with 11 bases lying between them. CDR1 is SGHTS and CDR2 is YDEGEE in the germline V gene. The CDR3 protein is CASSLGDSLYNEQFF. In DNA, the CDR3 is TGTGCCAGCAGCTTGGGGGACTCATTGTACAATGAGCAGTTCTTC.

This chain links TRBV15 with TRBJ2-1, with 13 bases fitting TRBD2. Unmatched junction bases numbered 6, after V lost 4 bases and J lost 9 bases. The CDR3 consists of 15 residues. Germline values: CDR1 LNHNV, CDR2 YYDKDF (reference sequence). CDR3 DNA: TGTGCCACCAGCACTGGACTAGCGGGAGACGGTGAGCAGTTCTTC. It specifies CATSTGLAGDGEQFF.

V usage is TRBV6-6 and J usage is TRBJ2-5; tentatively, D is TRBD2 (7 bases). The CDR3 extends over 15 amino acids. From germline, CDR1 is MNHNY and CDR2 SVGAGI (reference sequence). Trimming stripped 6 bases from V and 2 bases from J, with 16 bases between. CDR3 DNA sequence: TGTGCCAGCAGGGCCGGCGGGGGCCCGCAAGAGACCCAGTACTTC. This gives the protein CASRAGGGPQETQYF.